This TCR beta chain derives from a study of CD8 T cells in Susac syndrome. The CDR3 runs to 13 residues. Germline assignment: CDR1 LNHDA and CDR2 SQIVND (reference sequence). Trimming cost V 1 base and J 3 bases, with 7 bases left between them. Random hexamers were used to reverse transcribe the RNA input (about 0.45 to 1 ug). MiXCR was run by TCRdb on the immunoSEQ multiplex PCR reads, yielding one entry per CDR3 protein. The sample shows around 270,000 distinct CDR3 sequences, approximately 91% of them seen only once. The chain employs TRBV19 and TRBJ2-7, with D uncertain. Input material: CD8+ T cells from PBMCs. This clonotype was obtained from a human donor with multiple sclerosis. For the CDR3, the DNA is TGTGCCAGTAGTATAGGGGCCGGCTACGAGCAGTACTTC. Amino acids: CASSIGAGYEQYF. Full variable domain (missing parts from reference TRBV19 and TRBJ2-7): DGGITQSPKYLFRKEGQNVTLSCEQNLNHDAMYWYRQDPGQGLRLIYYSQIVNDFQKGDIAEGYSVSREKKESFPLTVTSAQKNPTAFYLCASSIGAGYEQYFGPGTRLTVT.